A single TCR beta chain is shown here with its context. The target antigen is unknown. One end of the junction varies from germline; a read error may be responsible. The read ends 3 residues shy of where the CDR3 ends; the end is completed using the germline J gene. In the same sample, other DNA sequences code for this CDR3. The data were taken from a study of T cells in women clearing cervical HPV infection. Study summary: No precancer developed; the control's incident HPV16 infection cleared within 12 months.

Overall study findings and caveats: Combining TCR richness with V gene abundances gave around 0.87 AUC. Each sample's T-cell count was unknown, possibly confounding richness. Controls had more TRBV6-7 (approximately 0.15%) than cases (roughly 0.11%).

Assay used: immunoSEQ multiplex PCR; TCRdb lists only in-frame clones, some missing. Recorded here are tens of thousands of clones; the top ten clones represent roughly 25%. This CDR3 comprises 15 residues. The germline CDR1 and CDR2 sequences are SGHRS and YFSETQ. The rearrangement links TRBV5-1 to TRBJ1-3; no clear D. Sequences were obtained from blood buffy coat. The clonotype originates from a woman between 18 and 70 years old with a cervical HPV16 infection that either progressed to CIN3+ or cleared (not recorded which). CDR3 sequence reads: CASSPSDFSGNTIYF. The sequenced part of the CDR3 DNA is TGCGCCAGCAGCCCCTCAGACTTTTCTGGAAACACA.